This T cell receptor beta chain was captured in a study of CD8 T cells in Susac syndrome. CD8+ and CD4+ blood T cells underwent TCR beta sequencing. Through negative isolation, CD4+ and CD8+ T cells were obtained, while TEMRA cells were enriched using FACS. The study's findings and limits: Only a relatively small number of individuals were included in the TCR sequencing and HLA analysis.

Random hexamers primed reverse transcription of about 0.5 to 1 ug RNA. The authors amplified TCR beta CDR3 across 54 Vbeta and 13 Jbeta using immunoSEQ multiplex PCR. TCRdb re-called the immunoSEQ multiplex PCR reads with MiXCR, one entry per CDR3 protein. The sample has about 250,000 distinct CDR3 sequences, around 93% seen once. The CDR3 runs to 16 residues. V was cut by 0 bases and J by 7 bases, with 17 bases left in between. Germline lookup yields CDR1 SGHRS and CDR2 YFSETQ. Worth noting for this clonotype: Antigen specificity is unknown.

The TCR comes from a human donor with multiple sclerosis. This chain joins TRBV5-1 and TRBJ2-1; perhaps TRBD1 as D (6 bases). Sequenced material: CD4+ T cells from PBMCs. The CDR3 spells CASSLGQGFQGNEQFF. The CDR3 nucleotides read TGCGCCAGCAGCTTGGGGCAGGGGTTCCAGGGGAATGAGCAGTTCTTC.